Shown below are 2 T cell receptor beta chains from a single sample sequenced in a study of blood T cell repertoires in COVID-19. Using immunoSEQ multiplex PCR, the repertoire was profiled, and TCRdb retains in-frame clones only, with some absent. Of 150,000 to 200,000 clones listed, about 81% are singletons. The sample taken for sequencing was peripheral blood. All receptors come from a woman aged 80 or over with COVID-19, enrolled during active disease.

This clone showed up just a few times. This chain links TRBV3-1 (or the pseudogene TRBV3-2) with TRBJ2-5, with D possibly matching TRBD1 (5 bases). Trimming took 1 base from V and 5 from J, leaving 11 bases between them. This CDR3 is built from 14 residues. Germline CDR1 and CDR2: LGHDT and YNNKEL (reference sequence). The CDR3, as DNA: TGTGCCAGCAGCCAAGTTGGGCAGGGCGAGACCCAGTACTTC. Translation: CASSQVGQGETQYF.

This clone has just one count. The chain uses TRBV18 and TRBJ1-4; weak D call: TRBD1 (5 bases). Germline V gives CDR1 KGHSH, CDR2 LQKENI. Between the trimmed V and J ends, which lost 3 bases and 8 bases, there was a span of 19 bases. CDR3 length: 16 amino acids. Here the CDR3 DNA reads TGTGCCAGCTCACCCTCCCACAGGAGCCCTGTCGAAAAACTGTTTTTT. This gives the protein CASSPSHRSPVEKLFF.